This passage covers 10 T cell receptor beta chains from one sample sequenced in a study of technical replicates of blood from a few donors. The data were produced by immunoSEQ multiplex PCR, yet TCRdb's version contains in-frame clones alone and is incomplete. The sample includes tens of thousands of clones, 91% of them seen just once. What was sequenced was T cells isolated from PBMCs. These TCRs come from a human donor in good health.

The chain couples TRBV7-9 to TRBJ2-5; 11 positions match TRBD2. The CDR3 totals 17 residues. Germline V lookup: CDR1 SEHNR, CDR2 FQNEAQ (reference sequence). J lost 1 base, V lost 5 bases, and 9 bases had no gene match. For the CDR3, the DNA is TGTGCCAGCAGCCCTGGGACTAGCGGCAACCTCCAAGAGACCCAGTACTTC. Its translation: CASSPGTSGNLQETQYF.

The J gene is TRBJ2-7, the V gene TRBV6-5; D is perhaps TRBD1 (5 bases). CDR3 length equals 15 residues. Between the trimmed V and J ends, which lost 0 bases and 1 base, there was a span of 10 bases. Germline V gives CDR1 MNHEY, CDR2 SVGAGI. The CDR3 DNA reads as TGTGCCAGCAGTTACTCATACAGGAAATCCTACGAGCAGTACTTC. This sequence encodes CASSYSYRKSYEQYF.

The V and J genes are TRBV15 and TRBJ2-1; D remains unclear. Between the trimmed V and J ends, which lost 5 bases and 6 bases, there was a span of 14 bases. CDR3 size: 14 residues. CDR1 is LNHNV, CDR2 YYDKDF, per germline (reference sequence). For the CDR3, the DNA is TGTGCCACCAGCCTGTTCTCAGGCTCCAATGAGCAGTTCTTC. This codes for CATSLFSGSNEQFF.

The CDR3 DNA is TGTGCCAGCAGTTTATGGGCAGGGTATCAGCCCCAGCATTTT. It encodes CASSLWAGYQPQHF. The chain has TRBV27 and TRBJ1-5; tentatively, D is TRBD1 (5 bases). This CDR3 spans 14 amino acids. Germline V lookup: CDR1 MNHEY, CDR2 SMNVEV (reference sequence). With 1 base removed from V and 5 bases from J, the gap between germline ends came to 9 bases.

This clone was seen a few times. The chain has TRBV6-4 and TRBJ2-3; 12 nucleotides match TRBD2. Losses at the gene ends were 4 bases for V and 4 bases for J; bases not matched to a gene: 3. Germline V lookup: CDR1 MRHNA, CDR2 SNTAGT. The CDR3 contains 15 residues. This CDR3 is CASSAGTSGPDTQYF. The CDR3 nucleotides read TGTGCCAGCAGTGCCGGGACTAGCGGGCCAGATACGCAGTATTTT.

The CDR3 nucleotides are TGTGCCAGCACCCCTTCGGGACAGGGCACCTACGAGCAGTACTTC. Translation gives CASTPSGQGTYEQYF. The chain combines TRBV27 with TRBJ2-7; TRBD1 agrees at 9 bases. From germline, CDR1 is MNHEY and CDR2 SMNVEV (reference sequence). V dropped 7 bases and J dropped 2; count of bases not matched to a gene: 9. The CDR3 spans 15 residues.

This clone showed up just once. Here the CDR3 reads CASSSSPSGRTDEQFF. CDR3 coding DNA: TGTGCCAGCAGCTCCTCCCCAAGCGGGAGGACGGACGAGCAGTTCTTC. The chain carries TRBV7-3 and TRBJ2-1, with TRBD2 matching 9 bases. Germline V CDR1 and CDR2: SGHTA, FQGTGA. There are 16 residues in the CDR3. With 4 bases clipped from V and 10 bases from J, the junction kept 14 bases outside the gene matches.

A single count supports this clone. The rearrangement links TRBV7-8 to TRBJ1-2, with unresolved D. Trimming shortened V by 0 bases and J by 6 bases, and 23 bases separated the two germline ends. This CDR3 is 18 amino acids long. Germline values: CDR1 SGHVS, CDR2 FQNEAQ. CDR3 coding DNA: TGTGCCAGCAGCTTAGCTCTGGCCGGTGCAGGTTTTTCGGATGGCTACACCTTC. It translates to CASSLALAGAGFSDGYTF. Complete variable domain (other parts from reference TRBV7-8 and TRBJ1-2): GAGVSQSPRYKVAKRGQDVALRCDPISGHVSLFWYQQALGQGPEFLTYFQNEAQLDKSGLPSDRFFAERPEGSVSTLKIQRTQQEDSAVYLCASSLALAGAGFSDGYTFGSGTRLTVV.

CDR3 sequence reads: CASSLRGQETQYF. DNA of the CDR3: TGTGCCAGCAGCTTGCGGGGGCAAGAGACCCAGTACTTC. The chain has TRBV5-4 and TRBJ2-5; D is perhaps TRBD2 (6 bases). Germline-derived CDR1 and CDR2 are SGHNT and YYREEE (reference sequence). Trimming took 1 base from V and 2 from J, leaving 6 bases between them. This CDR3 is 13 amino acids long.

This clone was recorded only once. This chain's CDR3 is CAWRHQGSNQPQHF. The DNA of the CDR3 is TGTGCCTGGAGACACCAGGGAAGCAATCAGCCCCAGCATTTT. V and J are TRBV30 and TRBJ1-5, with a possible D match to TRBD1 (5 bases). Trimming left V 3 bases short and J 1 base short, with 10 bases between. The germline CDR1 and CDR2 sequences are GTSNPN and SVGIG (reference sequence). This CDR3 has 14 amino acids.